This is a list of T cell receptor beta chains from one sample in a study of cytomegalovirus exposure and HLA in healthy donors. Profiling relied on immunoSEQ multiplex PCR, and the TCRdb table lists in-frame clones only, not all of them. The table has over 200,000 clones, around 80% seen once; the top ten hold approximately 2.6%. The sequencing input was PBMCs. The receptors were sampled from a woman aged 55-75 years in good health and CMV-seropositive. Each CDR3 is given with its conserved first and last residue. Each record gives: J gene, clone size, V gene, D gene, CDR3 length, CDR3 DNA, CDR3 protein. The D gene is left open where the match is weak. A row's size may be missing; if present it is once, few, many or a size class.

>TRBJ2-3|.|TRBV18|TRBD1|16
TGTGCCAGCTCACCATCCAGGGGGCATAACACAGATACGCAGTATTTT
CASSPSRGHNTDTQYF
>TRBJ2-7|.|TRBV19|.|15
TGTGCCAGTAGTCAGGGTTTGGGCAGCTCCTACGAGCAGTACTTC
CASSQGLGSSYEQYF
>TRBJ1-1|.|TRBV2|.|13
TGTGCCAGCAGGGACACAGGGACCACTGAAGCTTTCTTT
CASRDTGTTEAFF
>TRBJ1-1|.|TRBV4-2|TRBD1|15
TGTGCCAGCAGCCATGGCGGACAGGGAAACACTGAAGCTTTCTTT
CASSHGGQGNTEAFF
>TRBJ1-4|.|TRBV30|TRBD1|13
TGTGCCTGGAGTGCGGACAGGGTGGGAAAACTGTTTTTT
CAWSADRVGKLFF
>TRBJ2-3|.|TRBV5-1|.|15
TGCGCCAGCAGCTTGGTTCCAGGTAGCACAGATACGCAGTATTTT
CASSLVPGSTDTQYF
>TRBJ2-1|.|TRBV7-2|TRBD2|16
TGTGCCAGCAGCTTCCGGAGACTAGCGGGGGGAAATGAGCAGTTCTTC
CASSFRRLAGGNEQFF
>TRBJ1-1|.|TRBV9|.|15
TGTGCCAGCAGTCCCCGAGAACTTCTGAACACTGAAGCTTTCTTT
CASSPRELLNTEAFF
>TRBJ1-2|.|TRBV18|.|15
TGTGCCAGCTCACCGGACGGGAATTGGGGCTATGGCTACACCTTC
CASSPDGNWGYGYTF
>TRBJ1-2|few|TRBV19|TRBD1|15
TGTGCCAGTAGTCCTTCCGACAGGGGCTACTATGGCTACACCTTC
CASSPSDRGYYGYTF
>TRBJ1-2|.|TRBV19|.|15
TGTGCCAGTAGTATGGTCCAGGGCACCAACTATGGCTACACCTTC
CASSMVQGTNYGYTF
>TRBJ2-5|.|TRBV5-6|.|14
TGTGCCAGCAGCTCCACGGCGACGGGAGAGACCCAGTACTTC
CASSSTATGETQYF
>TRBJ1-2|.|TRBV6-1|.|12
TGTGCCAGCAGTGAACAGCGACTTGGCTACACCTTC
CASSEQRLGYTF
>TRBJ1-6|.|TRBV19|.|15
TGTGCCAGTACCTACGGGGGGTCCTATAATTCACCCCTCCACTTT
CASTYGGSYNSPLHF
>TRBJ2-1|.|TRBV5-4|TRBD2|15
TGTGCCAGCCTGATTAGCGGGGGCCTTTACAATGAGCAGTTCTTC
CASLISGGLYNEQFF
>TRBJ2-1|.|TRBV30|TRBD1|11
TGTGCCTGGGGACAGGGTCGGGAGCAGTTCTTC
CAWGQGREQFF
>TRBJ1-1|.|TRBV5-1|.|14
TGCGCCAGCAGCTTGTCGTCGGGGAACACTGAAGCTTTCTTT
CASSLSSGNTEAFF
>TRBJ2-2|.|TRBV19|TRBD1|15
TGTGCCAGTAGTATAAGGCAGGGGGTCACCGGGGAGCTGTTTTTT
CASSIRQGVTGELFF
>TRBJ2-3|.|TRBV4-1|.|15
TGCGCCAGCAGCCAAGATAGGGGCGCCTTGGATACGCAGTATTTT
CASSQDRGALDTQYF
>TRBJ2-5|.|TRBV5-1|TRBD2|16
TGCGCCAGCAGCTTGGGGCCAGCGGGAAACCAAGAGACCCAGTACTTC
CASSLGPAGNQETQYF
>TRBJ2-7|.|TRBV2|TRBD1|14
TGTGCCAGCACGACAGGGTCGTCCTCCTACGAGCAGTACTTC
CASTTGSSSYEQYF
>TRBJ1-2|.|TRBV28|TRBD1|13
TGTGCCAGCACCCCGGGAGGGGGCGCTGGCTACACCTTC
CASTPGGGAGYTF
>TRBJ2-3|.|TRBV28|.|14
TGTGCCAGCAGTTCTACAGGGCGCACAGATACGCAGTATTTT
CASSSTGRTDTQYF
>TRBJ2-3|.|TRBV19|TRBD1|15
TGTGCCAGTAGTACGGGACAGTGGAGCACAGATACGCAGTATTTT
CASSTGQWSTDTQYF
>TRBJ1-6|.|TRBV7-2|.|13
TGTGCCAGCAGCCTTCGAGGTAATTCACCCCTCCACTTT
CASSLRGNSPLHF
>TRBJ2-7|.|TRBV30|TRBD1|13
TGTGCCTGCTCCCCCGGGACAGGGATCGTGCAGTACTTC
CACSPGTGIVQYF
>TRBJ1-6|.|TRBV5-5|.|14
TGTGCCAGCAGCTTTCGGCAGGGGTATTCACCCCTCCACTTT
CASSFRQGYSPLHF
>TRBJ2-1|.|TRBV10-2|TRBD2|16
TGCGCCAGCAGTGAGTTACTAGCGTCTAACTACAATGAGCAGTTCTTC
CASSELLASNYNEQFF
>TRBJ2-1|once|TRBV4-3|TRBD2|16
TGCGCCAGCAGCCTTCAAGAGCGGGGGAACTACAATGAGCAGTTCTTC
CASSLQERGNYNEQFF
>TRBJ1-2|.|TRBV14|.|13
TGTGCCAGCAGCCAAGACCCTAGCTATGGCTACACCTTC
CASSQDPSYGYTF
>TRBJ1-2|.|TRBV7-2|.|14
TGTGCCAGCAGCTTACTTGGGCAGAACTATGGCTACACCTTC
CASSLLGQNYGYTF
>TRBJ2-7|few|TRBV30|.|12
TGTGCCTGGAGTGAGGCAGGGCGGGAGCAGTACTTC
CAWSEAGREQYF
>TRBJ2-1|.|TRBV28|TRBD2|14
TGTGCCAGTGGACTAGGGCGGGGATACAATGAGCAGTTCTTC
CASGLGRGYNEQFF
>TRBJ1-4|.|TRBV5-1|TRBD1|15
TGCGCCAGCAGCTTGGATGGGACAGGGAGTGAAAAACTGTTTTTT
CASSLDGTGSEKLFF
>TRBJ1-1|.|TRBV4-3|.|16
TGCGCCAGCAGAAACATTTGGGACACCATGAACACTGAAGCTTTCTTT
CASRNIWDTMNTEAFF
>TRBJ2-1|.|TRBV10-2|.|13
TGCGCCAGCAGTGAGCCGCGGGTCAGGGAGCAGTTCTTC
CASSEPRVREQFF
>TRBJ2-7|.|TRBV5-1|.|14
TGCGCCAGCAGCTTAGGGACTGTCTCCTACGAGCAGTACTTC
CASSLGTVSYEQYF
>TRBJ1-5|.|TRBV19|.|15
TGTGCCAGTAGTATAGAAGGGGGTAGGGGTCAGCCCCAGCATTTT
CASSIEGGRGQPQHF
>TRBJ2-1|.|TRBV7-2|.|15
TGTGCCAGCAGCCGCGCGGGGGCCAGGAACAATGAGCAGTTCTTC
CASSRAGARNNEQFF
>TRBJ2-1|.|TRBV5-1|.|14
TGCGCCAGCAGCTTGGCCGACAGCCACAATGAGCAGTTCTTC
CASSLADSHNEQFF
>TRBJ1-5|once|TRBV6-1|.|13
TGTGCCAGCACTGGGGCAGGGGCCCAGCCCCAGCATTTT
CASTGAGAQPQHF